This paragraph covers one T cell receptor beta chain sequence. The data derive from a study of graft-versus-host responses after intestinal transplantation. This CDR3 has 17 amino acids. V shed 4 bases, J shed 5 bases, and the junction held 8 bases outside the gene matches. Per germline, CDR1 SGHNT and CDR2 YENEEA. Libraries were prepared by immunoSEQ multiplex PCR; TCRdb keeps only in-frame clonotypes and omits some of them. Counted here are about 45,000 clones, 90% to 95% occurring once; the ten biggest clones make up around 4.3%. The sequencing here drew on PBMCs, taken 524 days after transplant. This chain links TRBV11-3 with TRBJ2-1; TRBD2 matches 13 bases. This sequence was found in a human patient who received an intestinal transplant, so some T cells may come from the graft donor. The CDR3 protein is CASSSLTGLAGDNEQFF. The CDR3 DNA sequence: TGTGCCAGCAGCTCCCTTACCGGACTAGCGGGAGACAATGAGCAGTTCTTC. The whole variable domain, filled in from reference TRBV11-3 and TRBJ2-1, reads EAGVVQSPRYKIIEKKQPVAFWCNPISGHNTLYWYLQNLGQGPELLIRYENEEAVDDSQLPKDRFSAERLKGVDSTLKIQPAELGDSAVYLCASSSLTGLAGDNEQFFGPGTRLTVL.